This T cell receptor (beta chain) comes out of a study of T-cell reconstitution after alpha-beta-depleted transplantation in children. CDR3 size: 17 residues. Trimming removed 4 bases from V and 1 base from J; junction bases left unmatched: 8. CDR1 MNHEY and CDR2 SMNVEV come from the germline V gene (reference sequence). Unique molecular identifiers were built into the TCRbeta library. TCRdb itself ran the PCR reads through MiXCR, one entry per CDR3 protein. The sample carries around 480,000 distinct CDR3 sequences, around a third recorded once. The sequence was obtained from a human donor who donated a stem cell graft to a child with aplastic anemia. Sequences were derived from PBMCs from the stem cell graft donor, sampled from the stem cell graft. The rearrangement joins TRBV27 to TRBJ2-7; 12 nucleotides match TRBD2. The CDR3 sequence: CASSSNLGTSGSYEQYF. As DNA, the CDR3 is TGTGCCAGCAGTTCCAATCTCGGGACTAGCGGGTCCTACGAGCAGTACTTC.